The 18 T cell receptor beta chains in this list originate from one sample, sequenced in a study of blood T cell repertoires in COVID-19. Assay used: immunoSEQ multiplex PCR; TCRdb lists only in-frame clones, some missing. The sample gives roughly 73,000 clones, around nine tenths of which show up once; about 2.9% is in the top ten. The sample taken for sequencing was peripheral blood. All receptors derive from an older man with active or convalescent COVID-19.

The chain couples TRBV19 to TRBJ1-5, with 10 bases aligning to TRBD1. This CDR3 region has 15 residues. J gave up 2 bases and V 5 bases, and 3 bases lay outside the gene matches. Germline values: CDR1 LNHDA, CDR2 SQIVND (reference sequence). CDR3 DNA: TGTGCCAGTAGTGACAGGGGGCTAGGCAATCAGCCCCAGCATTTT. This gives the protein CASSDRGLGNQPQHF.

The chain is built from TRBV10-1 and TRBJ2-7; possibly TRBD1 for D (6 bases). V gave up 6 bases and J gave up 8 bases, with 14 bases separating them. The CDR3 length is 12 residues. Germline-derived CDR1 and CDR2 are WNHNN and SYGVQD (reference sequence). The CDR3 nucleotides read TGCGCCAGCAGCCCTAACAGGGTTAAGCAGTACTTC. Translated: CASSPNRVKQYF.

The chain combines TRBV9 with TRBJ2-7, with a tentative D call TRBD2 (6 bases). The CDR3 covers 15 residues. Trimming cost V 0 bases and J 3 bases, with 13 bases left between them. The germline V gene has CDR1 SGDLS and CDR2 YYNGEE. This CDR3 is CASSVGKQAGYEQYF. The CDR3 DNA is TGTGCCAGCAGCGTAGGTAAGCAAGCGGGCTACGAGCAGTACTTC.

The genes are TRBV5-5 and TRBJ2-1, with 9 bases aligning to TRBD1. The CDR3 has 15 amino acids. The trim removed 0 bases at V and 5 bases at J, leaving 3 bases unmatched. CDR1 and CDR2 from the germline V gene are SGHKS and YYEKEE (reference sequence). CDR3 bases: TGTGCCAGCAGCTTGGCGGGGACAGGGCACAATGAGCAGTTCTTC. This gives the protein CASSLAGTGHNEQFF.

The gene calls are TRBV10-3 and TRBJ2-5; D unresolved. V lost 4 bases to trimming and J lost 0 bases, with 6 bases between them. CDR1 ENHRY and CDR2 SYGVKD come from the germline V gene. The CDR3 extends over 13 amino acids. Written as DNA, the CDR3 is TGTGCCATCAGTGCAGGAAACCAAGAGACCCAGTACTTC. Translation: CAISAGNQETQYF.

The V and J genes are TRBV12-3 or TRBV12-4 and TRBJ2-5, with 7 bases fitting TRBD1. The CDR3 length is 13 residues. V lost 6 bases and J lost 4; bases outside the gene matches: 5. Here the CDR3 DNA reads TGTGCCAGCAGCCTAAACAGGGGAGAGACCCAGTACTTC. This translates into CASSLNRGETQYF.

The chain recombines TRBV19 with TRBJ2-1; 11 bases line up with TRBD2. V trimming: 0 bases; J trimming: 5 bases; junction bases outside the gene matches: 6. Germline V gene sequence: CDR1 LNHDA, CDR2 SQIVND (reference sequence). The CDR3 is 17 amino acids. This CDR3 reads CASSIDQGLAVHNEQFF. The CDR3 nucleotides read TGTGCCAGTAGTATAGATCAGGGACTAGCGGTGCACAATGAGCAGTTCTTC.

The chain has TRBV20-1 and TRBJ1-1; D uncertain. The CDR3 spans 15 residues. V was cut by 3 bases and J by 4 bases, with 18 bases left in between. Germline V gene sequence: CDR1 DFQATT, CDR2 SNEGSKA (reference sequence). The CDR3 is CSASLTGRWSTEAFF. CDR3 nucleotide sequence: TGCAGTGCTAGTTTGACCGGGAGGTGGAGCACTGAAGCTTTCTTT.

The chain is built from TRBV19 and TRBJ1-1; tentatively, D is TRBD1 (6 bases). V was clipped by 7 bases and J by 3 bases, with 15 bases between them. Germline V gene data show CDR1 as LNHDA and CDR2 as SQIVND (reference sequence). The CDR3 consists of 14 residues. CDR3 nucleotides: TGTGCCAGTAACGATGGACAGTCTGACACTGAAGCTTTCTTT. It yields the protein CASNDGQSDTEAFF.

The genes are TRBV19 and TRBJ1-1, with D unclear. V was shortened by 3 bases and J by 0 bases, with 8 bases between the two germline ends. Germline loops: CDR1 LNHDA, CDR2 SQIVND (reference sequence). This CDR3 is built from 14 residues. As DNA, the CDR3 is TGTGCCAGTAGTATGGGAGAACTGAACACTGAAGCTTTCTTT. Amino acids: CASSMGELNTEAFF. Together with reference TRBV19 and TRBJ1-1, the CDR3 gives the full variable domain: DGGITQSPKYLFRKEGQNVTLSCEQNLNHDAMYWYRQDPGQGLRLIYYSQIVNDFQKGDIAEGYSVSREKKESFPLTVTSAQKNPTAFYLCASSMGELNTEAFFGQGTRLTVV.

A single count supports this clone. The chain is built from TRBV15 and TRBJ2-7; the D gene is possibly TRBD1 (6 bases). CDR3 length: 18 amino acids. V lost 0 bases, J lost 2 bases, and 20 bases lay in between. The V gene's germline CDR1 is LNHNV and CDR2 YYDKDF (reference sequence). The CDR3 is CATSRDTGRRGSPYEQYF. The CDR3 DNA follows: TGTGCCACCAGCAGAGATACTGGTAGAAGGGGGTCTCCCTACGAGCAGTACTTC.

The rearrangement links TRBV18 to TRBJ2-7, with a tentative D call TRBD2 (6 bases). Germline values: CDR1 KGHSH, CDR2 LQKENI. V lost 8 bases and J 5 bases, leaving 13 bases between the germline ends. The CDR3 is made up of 12 amino acids. As DNA, the CDR3 is TGTGCCAGCGCGCAGGAGGGGAACGAGCAGTACTTC. Its protein is CASAQEGNEQYF.

This clone was recorded once. The chain uses TRBV2 and TRBJ2-5, with a tentative D call TRBD1 (6 bases). Trimming stripped 2 bases from V and 2 bases from J, with 6 bases between. CDR3 length: 13 residues. Germline-derived CDR1 and CDR2 are SNHLY and FYNNEI. In DNA form, the CDR3 reads TGTGCCAGCAGTGAACAGGGGCAAGAGACCCAGTACTTC. Protein: CASSEQGQETQYF.

This sequence joins TRBV7-2 and TRBJ2-3; D perhaps matches TRBD1 (6 bases). Germline V gene data show CDR1 as SGHTA and CDR2 as FQGNSA. The CDR3 covers 13 residues. V was clipped by 2 bases and J by 5 bases, with 8 bases between them. Here the CDR3 DNA reads TGTGCCAGCAGCTTACAGGGGAGAGATACGCAGTATTTT. Translating it yields CASSLQGRDTQYF.

This clone was recorded a few times. The chain joins TRBV11-2 to TRBJ1-3; D may be TRBD1 (5 bases). This CDR3 comprises 16 residues. V lost 6 bases and J lost 0, with 15 bases in between. Germline V gene data show CDR1 as SGHAT and CDR2 as FQNNGV. CDR3 amino acids: CASSAARAYSGNTIYF. The CDR3, as DNA: TGTGCCAGCAGTGCAGCCAGGGCTTACTCTGGAAACACCATATATTTT.

This chain links TRBV6-5 with TRBJ2-4; perhaps TRBD2 as D (5 bases). CDR3 length equals 15 residues. V was cut by 4 bases and J by 8 bases, with 18 bases left in between. In germline, CDR1 is MNHEY, CDR2 SVGAGI. In DNA form, the CDR3 reads TGTGCCAGCAGTTTCTCCCGGGATACGGAGGACATTCAGTACTTC. Translating it yields CASSFSRDTEDIQYF.

The chain links TRBV19 to TRBJ1-5, with TRBD1 identical over 10 bases. This CDR3 has 14 amino acids. CDR1 LNHDA and CDR2 SQIVND come from the germline V gene (reference sequence). Trimming cost V 4 bases and J 4 bases; bases outside gene matches: 1. The CDR3 spells CASSRTGGNQPQHF. In DNA, the CDR3 is TGTGCCAGTAGTAGGACAGGGGGGAATCAGCCCCAGCATTTT.

The rearrangement links TRBV11-2 to TRBJ2-3, with D maybe TRBD2 (6 bases). The CDR3 spans 19 residues. V lost 3 bases and J 0 bases, leaving 22 bases between the germline ends. Germline CDR1 is SGHAT and CDR2 is FQNNGV. CDR3 residues: CASSFTRTTWGSSTDTQYF. The CDR3 coding sequence is TGTGCCAGCAGCTTTACCCGGACTACCTGGGGATCTAGCACAGATACGCAGTATTTT.